This TCR beta chain was retrieved from a study of shared clonotypes between healthy human individuals. The data were produced by immunoSEQ multiplex PCR, yet TCRdb's version contains in-frame clones alone and is incomplete. The table has some 470,000 clones, around 78% seen once. V shed 2 bases, J shed 3 bases, and the junction held 3 bases outside the gene matches. There are 15 residues in the CDR3. Germline V lookup: CDR1 SEHNR, CDR2 FQNEAQ (reference sequence). V is TRBV7-9 and J is TRBJ2-1; 8 nucleotides line up with TRBD1. The sample was PBMCs. The receptor's source is a woman in her 40s in good health. Some clones in this sample may be carry-over from other donors' samples. The CDR3 loop is CASSLTGGYYNEQFF. CDR3 nucleotide sequence: TGTGCCAGCAGCTTAACAGGGGGTTACTACAATGAGCAGTTCTTC. The full variable domain, rest sourced from reference TRBV7-9 and TRBJ2-1, is DTGVSQNPRHKITKRGQNVTFRCDPISEHNRLYWYRQTLGQGPEFLTYFQNEAQLEKSRLLSDRFSAERPKGSFSTLEIQRTEQGDSAMYLCASSLTGGYYNEQFFGPGTRLTVL.